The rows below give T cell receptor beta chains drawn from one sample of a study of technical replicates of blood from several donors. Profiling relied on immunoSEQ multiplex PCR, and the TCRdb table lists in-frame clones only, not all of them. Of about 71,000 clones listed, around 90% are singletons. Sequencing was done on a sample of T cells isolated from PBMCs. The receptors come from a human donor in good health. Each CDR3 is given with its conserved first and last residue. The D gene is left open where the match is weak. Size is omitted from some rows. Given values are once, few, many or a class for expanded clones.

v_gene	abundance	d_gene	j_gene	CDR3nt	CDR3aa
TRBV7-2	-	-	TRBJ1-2	TGTGCCAGCAGCTCCTCAGGGCTTGGCTACACCTTC	CASSSSGLGYTF
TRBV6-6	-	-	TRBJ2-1	TGTGCCAGCAGTTCGGCCCCTAAGGAGGGGAGTGAGCAGTTCTTC	CASSSAPKEGSEQFF
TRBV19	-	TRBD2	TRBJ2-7	TGTGCTACCAGTACAGCGGGGAGCTCCTACGAGCAGTACTTC	CATSTAGSSYEQYF
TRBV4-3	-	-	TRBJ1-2	TGCGCCAGCAGCCAAGGGGGGGGCCGAGGCTACACCTTC	CASSQGGGRGYTF
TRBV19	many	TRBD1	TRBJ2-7	TGTGCCAGTAGTAGGACAGGGTACGAGCAGTACTTC	CASSRTGYEQYF
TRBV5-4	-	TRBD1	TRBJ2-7	TGTGCCAGCAGCTTTGCGGGACAGGACCTCGAGGGGCAGTACTTC	CASSFAGQDLEGQYF
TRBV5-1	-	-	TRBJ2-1	TGCGCCAGCAGCTTTCTGGCGGGGTCCTACAATGAGCAGTTCTTC	CASSFLAGSYNEQFF
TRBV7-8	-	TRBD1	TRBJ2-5	TGTGCCAGCAGCTTGATTACAGGGGGAGAGACCCAGTACTTC	CASSLITGGETQYF
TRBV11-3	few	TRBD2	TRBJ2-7	TGTGCCAGCAGCTTAGACCGAGCGGGAGGGCCTGGAAGCTACGAGCAGTACTTC	CASSLDRAGGPGSYEQYF
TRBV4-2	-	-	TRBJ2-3	TGTGCCAGCAGCCAAGTTACTGTTCCAGATACGCAGTATTTT	CASSQVTVPDTQYF
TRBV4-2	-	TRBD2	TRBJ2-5	TGTGCCAGCAGCCCGGGGACTAGCGGGAGACGGGAACAAGAGACCCAGTACTTC	CASSPGTSGRREQETQYF
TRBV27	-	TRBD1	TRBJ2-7	TGTGCCAGCAGTTCCGGGACAGGGGTCTGGTACGAGCAGTACTTC	CASSSGTGVWYEQYF
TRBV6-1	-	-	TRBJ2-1	TGTGCCAGCAGTGAGCACAGGAGTTTGCTAAATGAGCAGTTCTTC	CASSEHRSLLNEQFF
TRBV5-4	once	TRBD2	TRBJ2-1	TGTGCCAGCAGCGCCTTAGCGGGACCGTTCGAGCAGTTCTTC	CASSALAGPFEQFF
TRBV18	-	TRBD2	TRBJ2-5	TGTGCCAGCTCACTACTAGCGGGAACCCAAGAGACCCAGTACTTC	CASSLLAGTQETQYF
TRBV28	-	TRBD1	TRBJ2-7	TGTGCCAGCAGTGTTTTTTGGACAGGGGCGGGGGAGCAGTACTTC	CASSVFWTGAGEQYF
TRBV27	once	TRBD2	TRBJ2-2	TGTGCCAGCAGTTCGTTTACTAGCGGAGCGGCCGGGGAGCTGTTTTTT	CASSSFTSGAAGELFF
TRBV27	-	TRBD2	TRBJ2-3	TGTGCCAGCAACTGGCGGGAGCGGGGAGGGACAGATACGCAGTATTTT	CASNWRERGGTDTQYF
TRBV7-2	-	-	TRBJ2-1	TGTGCCAGCAGCACAGTCCACTACAATGAGCAGTTCTTC	CASSTVHYNEQFF
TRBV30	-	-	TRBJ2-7	TGTGCCTGGGGTCTAGTTTCCTCCTACGAGCAGTACTTC	CAWGLVSSYEQYF
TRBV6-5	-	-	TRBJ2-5	TGTGCCAGCAGTTTCGTAGCAGAGACCCAGTACTTC	CASSFVAETQYF
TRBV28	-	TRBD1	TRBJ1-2	TGTGCCAGCAGTCCGGGACAGGGGGCGTCAGTCTATGGCTACACCTTC	CASSPGQGASVYGYTF
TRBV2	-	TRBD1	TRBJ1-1	TGTGCCAGCAGAACCGGGACAGGGAGGGACACTGAAGCTTTCTTT	CASRTGTGRDTEAFF
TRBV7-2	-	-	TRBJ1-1	TGTGCCAGCAGCAAAGGGGTCTGGAACACTGAAGCTTTCTTT	CASSKGVWNTEAFF
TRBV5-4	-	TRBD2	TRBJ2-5	TGTGCCAGCAGCCTGTCAAGACTAGCGGGATCAGAGACCCAGTACTTC	CASSLSRLAGSETQYF
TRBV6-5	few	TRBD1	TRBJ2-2	TGTGCCAGCAGAAACCAGGGGGCCACCGGGGAGCTGTTTTTT	CASRNQGATGELFF
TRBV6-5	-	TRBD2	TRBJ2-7	TGTGCCAGCAGTTACGGGGGACTAGCGGGAAGCGAGCAGTACTTC	CASSYGGLAGSEQYF